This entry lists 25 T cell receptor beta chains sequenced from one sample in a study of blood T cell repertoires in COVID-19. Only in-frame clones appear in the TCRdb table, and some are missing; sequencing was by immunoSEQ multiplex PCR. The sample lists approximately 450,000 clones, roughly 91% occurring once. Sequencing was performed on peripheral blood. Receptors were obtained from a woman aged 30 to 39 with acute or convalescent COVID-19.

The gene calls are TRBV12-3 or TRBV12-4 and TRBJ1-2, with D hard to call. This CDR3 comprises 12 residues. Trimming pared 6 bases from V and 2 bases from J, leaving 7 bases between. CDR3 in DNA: TGTGCCAGCAGGTACCTAAACTATGGCTACACCTTC. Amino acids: CASRYLNYGYTF.

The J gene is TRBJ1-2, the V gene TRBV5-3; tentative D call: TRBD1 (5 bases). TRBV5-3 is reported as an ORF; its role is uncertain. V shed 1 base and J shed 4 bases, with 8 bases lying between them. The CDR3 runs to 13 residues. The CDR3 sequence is CARSLWGAYGYTF. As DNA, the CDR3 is TGTGCCAGAAGCTTGTGGGGCGCCTATGGCTACACCTTC.

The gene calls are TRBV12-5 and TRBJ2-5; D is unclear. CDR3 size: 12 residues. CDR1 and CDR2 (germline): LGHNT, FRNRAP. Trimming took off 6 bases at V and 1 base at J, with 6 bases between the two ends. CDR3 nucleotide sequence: TGTGCTAGTGGCCCCGTCCAAGAGACCCAGTACTTC. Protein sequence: CASGPVQETQYF.

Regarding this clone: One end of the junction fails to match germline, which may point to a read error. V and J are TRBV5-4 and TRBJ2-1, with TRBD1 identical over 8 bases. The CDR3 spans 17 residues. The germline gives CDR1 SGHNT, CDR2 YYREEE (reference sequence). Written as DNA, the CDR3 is TGTGCCAGCAGCCCACCTCACCGGGAAAACCTGGACAGGGAGCCGTTCTTC. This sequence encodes CASSPPHRENLDREPFF.

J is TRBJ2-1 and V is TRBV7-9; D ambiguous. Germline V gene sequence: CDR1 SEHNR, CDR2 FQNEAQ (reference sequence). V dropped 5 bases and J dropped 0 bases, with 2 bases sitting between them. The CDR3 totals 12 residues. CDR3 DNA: TGTGCCAGCAGCCACTCCTACAATGAGCAGTTCTTC. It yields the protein CASSHSYNEQFF.

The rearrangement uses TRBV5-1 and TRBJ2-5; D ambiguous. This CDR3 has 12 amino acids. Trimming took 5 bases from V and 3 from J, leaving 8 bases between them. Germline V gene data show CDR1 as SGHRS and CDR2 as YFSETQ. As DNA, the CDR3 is TGCGCCAGCAGTTTCCCAAAAGAGACCCAGTACTTC. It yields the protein CASSFPKETQYF.

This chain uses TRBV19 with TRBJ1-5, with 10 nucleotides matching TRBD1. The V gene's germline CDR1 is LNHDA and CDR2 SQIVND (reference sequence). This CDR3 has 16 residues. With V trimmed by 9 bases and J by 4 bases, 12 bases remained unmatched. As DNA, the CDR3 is TGTGCCAGCGCGCAGTATGGGACAGGGGAGAATCAGCCCCAGCATTTT. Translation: CASAQYGTGENQPQHF.

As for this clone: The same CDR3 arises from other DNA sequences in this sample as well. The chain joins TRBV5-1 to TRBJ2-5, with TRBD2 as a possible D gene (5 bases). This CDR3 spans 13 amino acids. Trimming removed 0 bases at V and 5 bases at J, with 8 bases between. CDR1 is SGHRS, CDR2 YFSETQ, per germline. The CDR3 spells CASSLGPGETQYF. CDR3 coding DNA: TGCGCCAGCAGCTTGGGGCCGGGGGAGACCCAGTACTTC.

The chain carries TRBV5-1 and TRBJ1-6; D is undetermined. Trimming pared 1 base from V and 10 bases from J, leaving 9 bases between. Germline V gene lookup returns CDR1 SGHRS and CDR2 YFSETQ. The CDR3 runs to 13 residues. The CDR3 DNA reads TGCGCCAGCAGCTTGTCTTTGGGCTCACCCCTCCACTTT. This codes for CASSLSLGSPLHF.

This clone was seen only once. The CDR3 is CASSLNRQGSEQYF. The CDR3 DNA sequence: TGTGCCAGCAGTTTGAATCGACAGGGCTCCGAGCAGTACTTC. This chain links TRBV6-5 with TRBJ2-7, with 7 bases matching TRBD1. Trimming at V came to 4 bases and at J to 6 bases, leaving 9 bases not matched to a gene. From germline, CDR1 is MNHEY and CDR2 SVGAGI. The CDR3 runs to 14 residues.

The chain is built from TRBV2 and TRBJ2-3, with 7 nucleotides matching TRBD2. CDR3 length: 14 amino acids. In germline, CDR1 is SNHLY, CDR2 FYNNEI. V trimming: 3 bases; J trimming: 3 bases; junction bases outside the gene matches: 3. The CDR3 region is CASSDMGGTDTQYF. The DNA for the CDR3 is TGTGCCAGCAGTGATATGGGGGGGACAGATACGCAGTATTTT.

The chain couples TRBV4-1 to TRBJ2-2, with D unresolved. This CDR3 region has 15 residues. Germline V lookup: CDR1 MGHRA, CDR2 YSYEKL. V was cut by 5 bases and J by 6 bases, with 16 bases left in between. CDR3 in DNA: TGCGCCAGCAGCGCAGCAGGTGGCGCCCCCGGGGAGCTGTTTTTT. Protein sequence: CASSAAGGAPGELFF.

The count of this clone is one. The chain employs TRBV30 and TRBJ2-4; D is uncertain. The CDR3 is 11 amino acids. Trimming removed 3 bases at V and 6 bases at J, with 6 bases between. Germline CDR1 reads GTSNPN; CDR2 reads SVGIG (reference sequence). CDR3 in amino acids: CAWRQANIQYF. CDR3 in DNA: TGTGCCTGGAGGCAGGCAAACATTCAGTACTTC.

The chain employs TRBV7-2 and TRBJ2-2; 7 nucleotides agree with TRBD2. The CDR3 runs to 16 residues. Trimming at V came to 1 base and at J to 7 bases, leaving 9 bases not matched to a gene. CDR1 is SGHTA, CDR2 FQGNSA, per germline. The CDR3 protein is CASSLVGGAGLGELFF. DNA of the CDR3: TGTGCCAGCAGCTTAGTGGGTGGAGCGGGGCTCGGGGAGCTGTTTTTT.

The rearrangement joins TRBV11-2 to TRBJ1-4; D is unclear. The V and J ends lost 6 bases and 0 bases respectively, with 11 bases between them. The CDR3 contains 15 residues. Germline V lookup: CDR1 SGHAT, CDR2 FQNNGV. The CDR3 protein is CASRTFGATNEKLFF. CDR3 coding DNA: TGTGCCAGCAGAACCTTCGGTGCAACTAATGAAAAACTGTTTTTT.

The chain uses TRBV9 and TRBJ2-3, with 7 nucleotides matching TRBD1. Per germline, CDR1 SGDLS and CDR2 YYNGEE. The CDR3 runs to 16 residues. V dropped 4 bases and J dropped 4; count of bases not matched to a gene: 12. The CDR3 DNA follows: TGTGCCAGCAGCTCGATATCAGGGGGAATTGCAGATACGCAGTATTTT. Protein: CASSSISGGIADTQYF.

This chain's CDR3 is CASSHWGQRYGTEAFF. The CDR3 bases are TGTGCCAGTAGTCACTGGGGGCAAAGATATGGCACTGAAGCTTTCTTT. The V call is TRBV19, the J call TRBJ1-1; D is perhaps TRBD1 (6 bases). Trimming stripped 5 bases from V and 4 bases from J, with 20 bases between. The CDR3 sequence is 16 residues long. Germline CDR1 is LNHDA and CDR2 is SQIVND (reference sequence).

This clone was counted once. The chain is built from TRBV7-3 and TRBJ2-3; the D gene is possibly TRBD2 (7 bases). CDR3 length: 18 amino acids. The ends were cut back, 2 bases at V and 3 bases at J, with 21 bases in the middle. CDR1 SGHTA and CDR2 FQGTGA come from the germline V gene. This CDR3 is CASSLVPFGGAGTDTQYF. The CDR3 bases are TGTGCCAGCAGCTTAGTTCCTTTTGGGGGGGCGGGGACAGATACGCAGTATTTT.

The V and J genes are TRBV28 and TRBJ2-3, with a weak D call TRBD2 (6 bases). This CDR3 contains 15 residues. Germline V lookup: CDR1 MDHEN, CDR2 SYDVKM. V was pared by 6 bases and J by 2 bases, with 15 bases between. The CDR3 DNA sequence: TGTGCCAGCAGCCCCGACCCGGGACTCACAGATACGCAGTATTTT. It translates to CASSPDPGLTDTQYF.

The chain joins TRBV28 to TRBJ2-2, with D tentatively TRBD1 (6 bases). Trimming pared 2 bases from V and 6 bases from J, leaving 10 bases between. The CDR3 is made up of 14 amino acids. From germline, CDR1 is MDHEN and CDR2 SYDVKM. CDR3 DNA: TGTGCCAGCAGTTTAACCCAGGGGTCCGGGGAGCTGTTTTTT. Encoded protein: CASSLTQGSGELFF.

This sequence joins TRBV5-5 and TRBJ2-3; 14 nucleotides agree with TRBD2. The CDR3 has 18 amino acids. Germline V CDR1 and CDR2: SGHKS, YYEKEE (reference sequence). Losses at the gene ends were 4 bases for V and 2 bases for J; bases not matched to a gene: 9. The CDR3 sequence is CASSPGLAGGPNTDTQYF. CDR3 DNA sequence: TGTGCCAGCAGCCCCGGACTAGCGGGGGGCCCTAACACAGATACGCAGTATTTT.

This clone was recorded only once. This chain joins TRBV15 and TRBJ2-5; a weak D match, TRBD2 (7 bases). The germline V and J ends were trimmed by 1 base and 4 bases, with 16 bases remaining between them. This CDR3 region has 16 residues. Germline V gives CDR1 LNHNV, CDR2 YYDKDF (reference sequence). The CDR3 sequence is CATSRGGGGGGETQYF. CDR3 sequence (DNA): TGTGCCACCAGCAGAGGTGGAGGGGGGGGCGGAGAGACCCAGTACTTC.

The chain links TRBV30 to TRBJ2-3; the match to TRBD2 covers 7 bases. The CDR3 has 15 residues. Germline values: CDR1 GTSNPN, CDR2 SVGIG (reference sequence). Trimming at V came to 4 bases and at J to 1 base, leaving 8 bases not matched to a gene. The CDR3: CAWNPAGDRTDTQYF. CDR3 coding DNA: TGTGCCTGGAATCCGGCGGGGGACCGCACAGATACGCAGTATTTT.

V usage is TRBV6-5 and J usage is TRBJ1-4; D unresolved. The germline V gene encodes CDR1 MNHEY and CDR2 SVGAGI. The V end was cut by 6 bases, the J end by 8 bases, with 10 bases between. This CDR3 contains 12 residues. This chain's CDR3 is CASSIDREKLFF. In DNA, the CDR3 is TGTGCCAGCAGCATTGATCGGGAAAAACTGTTTTTT.

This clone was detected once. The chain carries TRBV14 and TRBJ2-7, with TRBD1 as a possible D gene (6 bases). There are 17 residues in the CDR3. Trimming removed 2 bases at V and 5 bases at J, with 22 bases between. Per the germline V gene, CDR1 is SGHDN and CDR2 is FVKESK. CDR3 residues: CASSQTQATGTHDEQYF. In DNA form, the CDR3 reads TGTGCCAGCAGCCAAACCCAGGCAACCGGGACACACGACGAGCAGTACTTC. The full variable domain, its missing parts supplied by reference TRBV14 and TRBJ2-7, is EAGVTQFPSHSVIEKGQTVTLRCDPISGHDNLYWYRRVMGKEIKFLLHFVKESKQDESGMPNNRFLAERTGGTYSTLKVQPAELEDSGVYFCASSQTQATGTHDEQYFGPGTRLTVT.